Each of the 14 T cell receptor beta chains below was sequenced from the same sample in a study of blood T cells in healthy people across ages. Primers used in a second PCR of about 7 to 12 cycles were a sample-barcoded 5' primer and a J-beta primer mix. TCRdb fed the 5' RACE reads into MiXCR, producing one record per CDR3 protein. The sample lists some 1.6 million distinct CDR3 sequences; roughly 32% were seen once. The sequencing sample was made of blood. The receptors come from a woman in her thirties in good health.

This clonotype was seen a handful of times. V and J are TRBV12-3 or TRBV12-4 and TRBJ2-6, with D maybe TRBD2 (5 bases). The CDR3 is 16 amino acids. V lost 6 bases, J lost 1 base, and 13 bases lay in between. The CDR3 region has the DNA TGTGCCAGCAGGGTCCCCCGGGAATCTGGGGCCAACGTCCTGACTTTC. This codes for CASRVPRESGANVLTF.

This clonotype was seen only a few times. V gene TRBV27 combines with J gene TRBJ2-7, with a possible D match to TRBD1 (5 bases). V was cut by 3 bases and J by 6 bases, with 15 bases left in between. In germline, CDR1 is MNHEY, CDR2 SMNVEV (reference sequence). This CDR3 spans 14 amino acids. The CDR3 region has the DNA TGTGCCAGCAGTTTGGGGCAGGGCGGCTTCGAGCAGTACTTC. Its protein product is CASSLGQGGFEQYF.

This chain connects TRBV5-1 to TRBJ2-1, with a possible D match to TRBD2 (6 bases). Germline-derived CDR1 and CDR2 are SGHRS and YFSETQ. The CDR3 consists of 14 residues. Trimming removed 4 bases at V and 9 bases at J, with 17 bases between. The CDR3 spells CASSPRTSRVEQFF. The DNA for the CDR3 is TGCGCCAGCAGCCCTCGAACTAGCCGAGTTGAGCAGTTCTTC.

The gene calls are TRBV27 and TRBJ1-5; TRBD1 matches at 8 bases. In germline, CDR1 is MNHEY, CDR2 SMNVEV (reference sequence). CDR3 size: 15 residues. The junction had 10 bases not matched to a gene; V was cut back by 5 bases and J by 7 bases. CDR3 bases: TGTGCCAGCAGTCTTTGGACAGGGCGCCGCCAGCCCCAGCATTTT. Protein product: CASSLWTGRRQPQHF.

The rearrangement links TRBV20-1 to TRBJ2-1; 10 nucleotides align to TRBD2. Germline CDR1 reads DFQATT; CDR2 reads SNEGSKA (reference sequence). The CDR3 is 12 residues long. This chain's CDR3 is CRPLLAGNEQFF. In DNA form, the CDR3 reads TGCAGGCCGTTACTAGCGGGGAATGAGCAGTTCTTC.

There are a few counts of this clonotype. The rearrangement links TRBV7-9 to TRBJ2-3; 11 nucleotides line up with TRBD2. The germline CDR1 and CDR2 sequences are SEHNR and FQNEAQ (reference sequence). The V segment lost 5 bases and the J segment 0 bases; nucleotides outside the gene matches: 10. This CDR3 is 18 amino acids long. The CDR3 spells CASSLTGLAEISTDTQYF. CDR3 nucleotide sequence: TGTGCCAGCAGCCTAACGGGACTAGCGGAGATTAGCACAGATACGCAGTATTTT.

This clonotype was observed a few times. The rearrangement uses TRBV15 and TRBJ1-1; TRBD1 is a possible D gene (6 bases). The CDR3 is made up of 17 amino acids. CDR1 is LNHNV, CDR2 YYDKDF, per germline (reference sequence). V was trimmed by 0 bases and J by 5 bases, leaving 19 bases between them. The CDR3 DNA reads as TGTGCCACCAGCAGAGATTACAGGGTCGGCTTTGGGACTGAAGCTTTCTTT. Its protein is CATSRDYRVGFGTEAFF.

This clonotype was detected only a few times. The V and J genes are TRBV13 and TRBJ2-7, with unresolved D. The CDR3 runs 16 residues. Germline V gene lookup returns CDR1 PRHDT and CDR2 FYEKMQ (reference sequence). V lost 4 bases and J 0 bases, leaving 16 bases between the germline ends. CDR3 sequence reads: CASSSAGRHLSYEQYF. For the CDR3, the DNA is TGTGCCAGCAGCTCGGCAGGACGACACCTCTCCTACGAGCAGTACTTC.

This clonotype was seen more than once but under ten times. In DNA form, the CDR3 reads TGTGCCAGCAGCGTAACCGATGCCCCCTACGAGCAGTACTTC. The encoded protein is CASSVTDAPYEQYF. The chain has TRBV9 and TRBJ2-7, with D unresolved. This CDR3 region has 14 residues. Germline loops: CDR1 SGDLS, CDR2 YYNGEE. V shed 1 base and J shed 2 bases, with 10 bases lying between them.

The V call is TRBV7-9, the J call TRBJ2-2; no clear D. The germline V gene encodes CDR1 SEHNR and CDR2 FQNEAQ (reference sequence). Deletions cut 7 bases from V and 7 bases from J, with 10 bases between. This CDR3 has 12 residues. The CDR3, as DNA: TGTGCCAGCACCCTATACGGCGGGGAGCTGTTTTTT. It specifies CASTLYGGELFF.

The V gene is TRBV6-5, the J gene TRBJ2-3; D might be TRBD2 (7 bases). The CDR3 has 16 amino acids. The germline CDR1 and CDR2 sequences are MNHEY and SVGAGI. V lost 5 bases, J lost 2 bases, and 17 bases lay in between. The CDR3 sequence is CASSRGGPRFTDTQYF. Here the CDR3 DNA reads TGTGCCAGCAGTCGCGGGGGCCCGAGGTTCACAGATACGCAGTATTTT.

This clonotype was seen a few times. The chain combines TRBV18 with TRBJ2-3; a possible D gene is TRBD2 (6 bases). V lost 3 bases, J lost 1 base, and 11 bases lay in between. Germline V gives CDR1 KGHSH, CDR2 LQKENI. The CDR3 is made up of 15 amino acids. CDR3: CASSPAAGRTDTQYF. CDR3 nucleotides: TGTGCCAGCTCACCGGCGGCGGGACGCACAGATACGCAGTATTTT.

This clonotype was picked up a small number of times. The gene calls are TRBV10-3 and TRBJ2-3; D call uncertain. Germline CDR1 and CDR2: ENHRY and SYGVKD. V lost 2 bases, J lost 0 bases, and 12 bases lay in between. The CDR3 runs 16 residues. CDR3 bases: TGTGCCATCAGTGAGCGGGCGGTGATTAGCACAGATACGCAGTATTTT. This sequence encodes CAISERAVISTDTQYF.

Comment on this clonotype: The junction departs from the called germline gene at one end, perhaps through a read error. The chain recombines TRBV7-2 with TRBJ2-5; D might be TRBD1 (5 bases). The CDR3 length is 15 residues. Germline V lookup: CDR1 SGHTA, CDR2 FQGNSA. The CDR3 DNA reads TGTGCCAGCAACTTAGGAGTGGGGCCTTGGGAGACCCAGTACTTC. Its protein is CASNLGVGPWETQYF.